The 3 T cell receptor beta chains presented below share a single source sample, sequenced in a study of T cell repertoires in cytomegalovirus infection. TCRdb passed the reads through MiXCR, listing each CDR3 protein once. This sample has 900,000 to 950,000 distinct CDR3 sequences, with approximately 32% found just once. These receptors are not linked to any known antigen. This material consisted of cultured CD8+ T cells from PBMCs, taken from culture after CMV antigen stimulation. The receptors here all came from a human donor in good health (CMV status not recorded). Some clones in this sample may be carry-over from other donors' samples.

The table lists this clonotype with a few counts. The V gene is TRBV6-5, the J gene TRBJ2-5, with 8 nucleotides matching TRBD1. The germline CDR1 and CDR2 sequences are MNHEY and SVGAGI. The CDR3 has 18 residues. With V trimmed by 7 bases and J by 0 bases, 16 bases remained unmatched. CDR3 nucleotide sequence: TGTGCCAGCAACTCCCGGACAGGGAAGAGGGGGTACCAAGAGACCCAGTACTTC. Translating it yields CASNSRTGKRGYQETQYF.

The chain couples TRBV5-1 to TRBJ1-2; D not certain. CDR1 is SGHRS, CDR2 YFSETQ, per germline. The ends were cut back, 4 bases at V and 1 base at J, with 14 bases in the middle. The CDR3 extends over 15 amino acids. The CDR3: CASSPGNDRNYGYTF. DNA of the CDR3: TGCGCCAGCAGCCCCGGGAACGACCGTAACTATGGCTACACCTTC.

The rearrangement links TRBV24-1 to TRBJ2-3; 11 bases are a match to TRBD1. CDR1 is KGHDR, CDR2 SFDVKD, per germline. With V trimmed by 7 bases and J by 6 bases, 5 bases remained unmatched. This CDR3 contains 14 residues. The CDR3 here is CATRGDRGADTQYF. The CDR3 DNA is TGTGCCACCAGAGGGGACAGGGGGGCGGATACGCAGTATTTT.